This entry features one T cell receptor beta chain sequence. The antigen remains unidentified. TCRdb's copy holds only in-frame clones and misses some; the assay was immunoSEQ multiplex PCR. This table has more than 250,000 clones, approximately 95% appearing once. The sample belongs to a study of T cell responses to AZD1222 COVID-19 vaccine. This CDR3 region has 13 residues. Germline assignment: CDR1 KGHSH and CDR2 LQKENI. V dropped 7 bases and J dropped 6; count of bases not matched to a gene: 6. Study-level points and caveats: Clonal diversity may have been underestimated, and the donors were mostly white British, with more females than males. The number of AZD1222 recipients seropositive at baseline was only five to seven. Nearly half of spike-specific TCRs reportedly target variant regions that are unmutated in the B.1.351 and B.1.1.7 variants.

Sequenced material: peripheral blood, taken on day 0 of AZD1222 vaccination. The TCR originated in an adult in good health. This sequence joins TRBV18 and TRBJ1-1, with 9 bases lining up with TRBD1. CDR3 coding DNA: TGTGCCAGCTTACAGGGGGCGCGAGCTGAAGCTTTCTTT. Translated, it gives CASLQGARAEAFF.